These 25 T cell receptor beta chains were all obtained from the same sample, sequenced in a study of technical replicates of blood from a few donors. Method: immunoSEQ multiplex PCR; TCRdb's copy keeps in-frame clones and lacks some. The data contain 65,000 to 90,000 clones, roughly 93% of them singletons. Sequencing was performed on T cells isolated from PBMCs. These receptors came from a human donor in good health.

The rearrangement uses TRBV21-1 and TRBJ2-1; TRBD1, the table's D call, was not compared with the DNA. TRBV21-1 corresponds to a pseudogene. The CDR3 is made up of 15 amino acids. The CDR3 bases are TGTGCCAGCAGCAAAGGAGGGGGCCGGTACAATGAGCAGTTCTTC. Protein: CASSKGGGRYNEQFF.

This clone has only one observation. The chain links TRBV5-4 to TRBJ2-3; no definite D call. Germline V lookup: CDR1 SGHNT, CDR2 YYREEE (reference sequence). The V end lost 1 base, the J end lost 2 bases, and 8 bases lay between the germline ends. The CDR3 spans 14 residues. The CDR3 DNA reads TGTGCCAGCAGCTTGTATGCGCTCACAGATACGCAGTATTTT. Its protein is CASSLYALTDTQYF.

The chain is built from TRBV19 and TRBJ2-1; TRBD2 aligns across 13 bases. V lost 5 bases, J lost 7 bases, and 5 bases stayed unmatched. This CDR3 has 15 amino acids. Looked up from germline, CDR1 is LNHDA and CDR2 is SQIVND (reference sequence). CDR3 residues: CASSSRTSGRNEQFF. CDR3 in DNA: TGTGCCAGTAGTTCAAGGACTAGCGGGAGAAATGAGCAGTTCTTC.

This chain links TRBV5-1 with TRBJ1-4, with TRBD1 identical over 10 bases. The J segment lost 8 bases and the V segment lost 1 base, leaving 8 bases of the junction unmatched. The CDR3 sequence is 16 residues long. CDR1 is SGHRS, CDR2 YFSETQ, per germline. This CDR3 reads CASSLTGTGENEKLFF. The CDR3, as DNA: TGCGCCAGCAGCTTGACAGGGACAGGGGAAAACGAAAAACTGTTTTTT. Looking up the rest from reference TRBV5-1 and TRBJ1-4 gives the full variable domain: KAGVTQTPRYLIKTRGQQVTLSCSPISGHRSVSWYQQTPGQGLQFLFEYFSETQRNKGNFPGRFSGRQFSNSRSEMNVSTLELGDSALYLCASSLTGTGENEKLFFGSGTQLSVL.

The rearrangement joins TRBV6-1 to TRBJ1-1, with 7 bases matching TRBD1. The CDR3 spans 14 residues. Germline loops: CDR1 MNHNS, CDR2 SASEGT. Losses at the gene ends were 7 bases for V and 1 base for J; bases not matched to a gene: 6. CDR3 sequence: CASTTGLQNTEAFF. DNA for the CDR3: TGTGCCAGCACGACAGGGCTCCAGAACACTGAAGCTTTCTTT.

The rearrangement joins TRBV25-1 to TRBJ2-1; no firm D call. Germline values: CDR1 MGHDK, CDR2 SYGVNS. V was trimmed by 0 bases and J by 6 bases, leaving 3 bases between them. The CDR3 covers 12 residues. The DNA for the CDR3 is TGTGCCAGCAGTGAATACGGCAATGAGCAGTTCTTC. Amino acids: CASSEYGNEQFF.

This rearrangement joins TRBV5-1 to TRBJ2-1; D is unclear. The CDR3 sequence is 14 residues long. Per germline, CDR1 SGHRS and CDR2 YFSETQ. Between the trimmed V and J ends, which lost 4 bases and 0 bases, there was a span of 8 bases. This CDR3 is CASSTSSSYNEQFF. The CDR3 DNA reads as TGCGCCAGCAGCACTTCTAGCTCCTACAATGAGCAGTTCTTC.

The V and J genes are TRBV5-1 and TRBJ1-4; TRBD1 matches at 7 bases. This CDR3 has 14 residues. Germline CDR1 SGHRS, CDR2 YFSETQ. V lost 4 bases, J lost 4 bases, and 4 bases stayed unmatched. This CDR3 reads CASSMTGNNEKLFF. CDR3 bases: TGCGCCAGCAGCATGACAGGGAATAATGAAAAACTGTTTTTT.

The chain recombines TRBV2 with TRBJ2-7; possibly TRBD2 for D (6 bases). The CDR3 covers 11 residues. V lost 8 bases, J lost 3 bases, and 8 bases lay in between. Looked up from germline, CDR1 is SNHLY and CDR2 is FYNNEI. The CDR3 sequence is CASLGGYEQYF. CDR3 in DNA: TGTGCCAGCTTGGGGGGCTACGAGCAGTACTTC.

The genes are TRBV29-1 and TRBJ2-1; D is perhaps TRBD1 (5 bases). The CDR3 has 12 residues. Germline loops: CDR1 SQVTM, CDR2 ANQGSEA. With 8 bases removed from V and 6 bases from J, the gap between germline ends came to 14 bases. CDR3 nucleotides: TGCAGCCTCCTTAGGGGCGGCAATGAGCAGTTCTTC. Its translation: CSLLRGGNEQFF.

The gene calls are TRBV6-6 and TRBJ2-2; a weak D match, TRBD2 (6 bases). This CDR3 is 15 amino acids long. The V end lost 5 bases, the J end lost 2 bases, and 12 bases lay between the germline ends. Germline CDR1 and CDR2: MNHNY and SVGAGI (reference sequence). The CDR3 reads CASSRRDLNTGELFF. In nucleotides, the CDR3 is TGTGCCAGCAGTCGCCGGGACTTAAACACCGGGGAGCTGTTTTTT.

The chain employs TRBV28 and TRBJ2-6; no clear D. This CDR3 contains 17 residues. Per the germline V gene, CDR1 is MDHEN and CDR2 is SYDVKM. Trimming stripped 2 bases from V and 0 bases from J, with 11 bases between. The CDR3 bases are TGTGCCAGCAGTTTAATCAGGATTGACTCTGGGGCCAACGTCCTGACTTTC. Encoded protein: CASSLIRIDSGANVLTF.

This sequence joins TRBV9 and TRBJ2-7; 7 bases fit TRBD1. Germline-derived CDR1 and CDR2 are SGDLS and YYNGEE. CDR3 length: 13 amino acids. Trimming removed 1 base from V and 6 bases from J; junction bases left unmatched: 4. The DNA for the CDR3 is TGTGCCAGCAGCGTATTGACAGGGAGCGAGCAGTACTTC. Translated: CASSVLTGSEQYF.

The V call is TRBV7-3, the J call TRBJ2-1, with a weak D call TRBD2 (5 bases). V was pared by 4 bases and J by 10 bases, with 23 bases between. Germline V gene sequence: CDR1 SGHTA, CDR2 FQGTGA. The CDR3 loop spans 16 amino acids. The CDR3 protein is CASSSVRSGDGKEQFF. The CDR3 region has the DNA TGTGCCAGCAGCTCAGTTCGGTCCGGGGATGGTAAGGAGCAGTTCTTC.

Turning to this clone: The sample carries other DNA sequences with the same CDR3. In nucleotides, the CDR3 is TGTGCCACCAGCAGAGCGGGACAACAAGAGACCCAGTACTTC. Protein product: CATSRAGQQETQYF. V and J are TRBV15 and TRBJ2-5; possibly TRBD1 for D (6 bases). This CDR3 is built from 14 residues. Trimming took off 1 base at V and 2 bases at J, with 8 bases between the two ends. Looked up from germline, CDR1 is LNHNV and CDR2 is YYDKDF (reference sequence).

The CDR3 is CSVEGRAETYNEQFF. The CDR3 DNA sequence: TGCAGCGTTGAAGGCAGGGCAGAGACCTACAATGAGCAGTTCTTC. The rearrangement links TRBV29-1 to TRBJ2-1; a possible D gene is TRBD1 (5 bases). The V gene's germline CDR1 is SQVTM and CDR2 ANQGSEA. CDR3 length equals 15 residues. V was shortened by 1 base and J by 2 bases, with 12 bases between the two germline ends.

This chain uses TRBV4-2 with TRBJ1-5; D uncertain. V lost 0 bases, J lost 6 bases, and 6 bases lay in between. The CDR3 consists of 13 residues. Per germline, CDR1 LGHNA and CDR2 YNFKEQ. CDR3 amino acids: CASSQDPGQPQHF. The CDR3 region has the DNA TGTGCCAGCAGCCAAGATCCAGGTCAGCCCCAGCATTTT.

This chain joins TRBV5-6 and TRBJ2-7; 12 nucleotides line up with TRBD2. Germline assignment: CDR1 SGHDT and CDR2 YYEEEE. Losses at the gene ends were 1 base for V and 9 bases for J; bases not matched to a gene: 11. The CDR3 totals 16 residues. Here the CDR3 DNA reads TGTGCCAGCAGCTTGATACCGGGGACTAGCGGGTCTACGCAGTACTTC. This codes for CASSLIPGTSGSTQYF.

This rearrangement joins TRBV27 to TRBJ2-1; 8 bases are shared with TRBD2. Germline V gene data show CDR1 as MNHEY and CDR2 as SMNVEV (reference sequence). V was pared by 6 bases and J by 7 bases, with 11 bases of the junction left unmatched. The length of the CDR3 is 15 residues. In DNA form, the CDR3 reads TGTGCCAGCAGAACCTCGCGGGAGGCCCGTAATGAGCAGTTCTTC. Translation gives CASRTSREARNEQFF.

The chain uses TRBV2 and TRBJ2-3, with 12 bases fitting TRBD2. Germline lookup yields CDR1 SNHLY and CDR2 FYNNEI. The CDR3 runs to 15 residues. Losses at the gene ends were 4 bases for V and 1 base for J; bases not matched to a gene: 0. Here the CDR3 reads CASSGLAGGTDTQYF. The CDR3 DNA is TGTGCCAGCAGTGGACTAGCGGGAGGCACAGATACGCAGTATTTT.

The chain combines TRBV4-1 with TRBJ2-5; no definite D call. This CDR3 spans 13 amino acids. The germline V gene has CDR1 MGHRA and CDR2 YSYEKL. V lost 0 bases, J lost 5 bases, and 7 bases lay in between. The CDR3 loop reads CASSQDAEETQYF. CDR3 sequence (DNA): TGCGCCAGCAGCCAAGACGCCGAGGAGACCCAGTACTTC.

J is TRBJ1-4 and V is TRBV29-1; TRBD1 matches 8 bases. CDR3 length equals 14 residues. The trim removed 8 bases at V and 4 bases at J, leaving 9 bases unmatched. From germline, CDR1 is SQVTM and CDR2 ANQGSEA. The CDR3 is CSTCETGDNEKLFF. Written as DNA, the CDR3 is TGCAGCACCTGCGAGACAGGGGATAATGAAAAACTGTTTTTT.

The V gene is TRBV28, the J gene TRBJ2-3, with 12 bases aligning to TRBD2. Germline V gene lookup returns CDR1 MDHEN and CDR2 SYDVKM. V trimming: 4 bases; J trimming: 1 base; junction bases outside the gene matches: 6. The length of the CDR3 is 17 residues. CDR3 nucleotides: TGTGCCAGCAGTTCATCGACTAGCGGGAGAGGCACAGATACGCAGTATTTT. Residues: CASSSSTSGRGTDTQYF.

The rearrangement uses TRBV6-6 and TRBJ2-7; 8 bases line up with TRBD2. Trimming removed 5 bases from V and 6 bases from J; junction bases left unmatched: 12. This CDR3 is built from 15 residues. Germline-derived CDR1 and CDR2 are MNHNY and SVGAGI (reference sequence). CDR3 DNA: TGTGCCAGCAGTACCCGGGGGGTAGCGGGAACCGAGCAGTACTTC. This sequence encodes CASSTRGVAGTEQYF.

The chain employs TRBV7-9 and TRBJ1-2; D gene unclear. V gave up 3 bases and J gave up 2 bases, with 7 bases separating them. The CDR3 is made up of 13 amino acids. Germline V CDR1 and CDR2: SEHNR, FQNEAQ (reference sequence). In nucleotides, the CDR3 is TGTGCCAGCAGCTTTGTGCAGAACTATGGCTACACCTTC. Translated: CASSFVQNYGYTF. Together with reference TRBV7-9 and TRBJ1-2, the CDR3 gives the full variable domain: DTGVSQNPRHKITKRGQNVTFRCDPISEHNRLYWYRQTLGQGPEFLTYFQNEAQLEKSRLLSDRFSAERPKGSFSTLEIQRTEQGDSAMYLCASSFVQNYGYTFGSGTRLTVV.